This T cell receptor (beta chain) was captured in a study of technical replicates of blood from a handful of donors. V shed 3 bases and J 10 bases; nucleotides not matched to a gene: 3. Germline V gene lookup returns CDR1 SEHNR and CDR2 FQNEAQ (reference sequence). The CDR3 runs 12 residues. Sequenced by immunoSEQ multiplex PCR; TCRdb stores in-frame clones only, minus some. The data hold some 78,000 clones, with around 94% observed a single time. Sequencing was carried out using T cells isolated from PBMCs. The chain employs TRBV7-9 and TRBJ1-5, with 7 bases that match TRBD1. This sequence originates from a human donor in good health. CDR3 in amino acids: CASSFGTAPQHF. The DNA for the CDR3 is TGTGCCAGCAGCTTCGGGACAGCCCCCCAGCATTTT.